A single sample is the source of the 21 T cell receptor beta chains below, sequenced in a study of regulatory T cells in long-lasting Graves disease. This sample's time point: persistent/refractory GD, antithyroid drugs over 5 years with positive TRAb. Extracted RNA from PBMCs served as the source of the TCR library. Library construction for TCR beta used iRepertoire HTBI primers and Arm-PCR of CDR3 regions. A single record per CDR3 protein comes from TCRdb applying MiXCR to the multiplex PCR reads. The sample includes around 400,000 distinct CDR3 sequences, roughly 24% of them seen just once. This specimen consisted of peripheral blood mononuclear cells (PBMCs), obtained when the disease was refractory, from a patient treated with antithyroid drugs. These receptors all stem from a middle-aged woman with Graves disease.

This clonotype was recorded at least ten times. It is unclear where the CDR3 begins or ends on the DNA, so no DNA is shown, and the CDR3 is as TCRdb lists it. The chain links TRBV15 to TRBJ2-7. The CDR3 numbers 11 amino acids, ends counted. Germline assignment: CDR1 LNHNV and CDR2 YYDKDF (reference sequence). Here the CDR3 reads CATSSTSEQYF.

This clonotype was found a few times. J is TRBJ1-5 and V is TRBV20-1; D gene uncertain. The V gene lost 7 bases and the J gene lost 0 bases, with 13 bases spanning the gap. The V gene's germline CDR1 is DFQATT and CDR2 SNEGSKA (reference sequence). The CDR3 loop spans 14 amino acids. Here the CDR3 reads CSGALGYSNQPQHF. The CDR3 bases are TGCAGTGGGGCACTGGGATATAGCAATCAGCCCCAGCATTTT.

This clonotype was picked up a small number of times. This chain joins TRBV28 and TRBJ1-3; no clear D gene. V was trimmed by 7 bases and J by 0 bases, leaving 16 bases between them. The CDR3 length is 16 residues. The germline gives CDR1 MDHEN, CDR2 SYDVKM. In DNA, the CDR3 is TGTGCCAGCAAAATTAGTGGGCGAGCCTCTGGAAACACCATATATTTT. It is translated as CASKISGRASGNTIYF. The complete variable domain, with remaining parts taken from reference TRBV28 and TRBJ1-3, reads DVKVTQSSRYLVKRTGEKVFLECVQDMDHENMFWYRQDPGLGLRLIYFSYDVKMKEKGDIPEGYSVSREKKERFSLILESASTNQTSMYLCASKISGRASGNTIYFGEGSWLTVV.

The chain is built from TRBV10-3 and TRBJ1-2; 7 nucleotides align to TRBD1. With 3 bases clipped from V and 6 bases from J, the junction kept 7 bases outside the gene matches. The germline gives CDR1 ENHRY, CDR2 SYGVKD. CDR3 length: 14 amino acids. The CDR3 spells CAISEPGQRDGYTF. As DNA, the CDR3 is TGTGCCATCAGTGAACCGGGACAGAGGGATGGCTACACCTTC.

This clonotype occurred a few times. The chain uses TRBV3-1 and TRBJ2-5; 7 nucleotides agree with TRBD2. Unmatched junction bases numbered 5, after V lost 2 bases and J lost 2 bases. Looked up from germline, CDR1 is LGHDT and CDR2 is YNNKEL (reference sequence). CDR3 length: 15 residues. For the CDR3, the DNA is TGTGCCAGCAGCCAAACACCTAGCGGACAAGAGACCCAGTACTTC. Protein product: CASSQTPSGQETQYF.

Many counts were recorded for this clonotype. V and J are TRBV7-8 and TRBJ1-6; D not resolved. The CDR3 is made up of 13 amino acids. Germline values: CDR1 SGHVS, CDR2 FQNEAQ. V dropped 4 bases and J dropped 9 bases, with 10 bases sitting between them. The CDR3, as DNA: TGTGCCAGCAGCTCCCGCGTACGTTCACCCCTCCACTTT. This encodes CASSSRVRSPLHF.

CDR3: CASSGYRGLNNSPLHF. In DNA, the CDR3 is TGTGCCAGCAGCGGCTACCGGGGCCTCAATAATTCACCCCTCCACTTT. The chain joins TRBV7-9 to TRBJ1-6; maybe TRBD1 (5 bases). The V end lost 5 bases, the J end lost 5 bases, and 16 bases lay between the germline ends. Germline V gene sequence: CDR1 SEHNR, CDR2 FQNEAQ (reference sequence). The length of the CDR3 is 16 residues.

This clonotype was found many times. This chain joins TRBV28 and TRBJ2-7; TRBD2 is a possible D gene (5 bases). The CDR3 totals 15 residues. Germline CDR1 MDHEN, CDR2 SYDVKM. Trimming removed 4 bases at V and 0 bases at J, with 13 bases between. The CDR3 DNA is TGTGCCAGCAGTTCACGGGGTCTAACCTCCTACGAGCAGTACTTC. This sequence encodes CASSSRGLTSYEQYF.

This clonotype was found many times. This chain links TRBV12-3 or TRBV12-4 with TRBJ2-2; D is possibly TRBD1 (5 bases). The CDR3 has 17 residues. With 6 bases removed from V and 4 bases from J, the gap between germline ends came to 21 bases. CDR3: CASSGRKQGMGTGELFF. The CDR3 DNA follows: TGTGCCAGCAGCGGCAGAAAGCAGGGAATGGGCACCGGGGAGCTGTTTTTT.

This clonotype occurred many times. A read error may account for a junction end that differs from germline. This chain uses TRBV7-8 with TRBJ1-4, with unresolved D. Per the germline V gene, CDR1 is SGHVS and CDR2 is FQNEAQ. The CDR3 sequence is 15 residues long. The CDR3 bases are TGTGCCAGCAGCCTAGCAGGTGGAACTAATGAAAAACTGTTTTTT. Translated: CASSLAGGTNEKLFF.

V gene TRBV6-4 combines with J gene TRBJ1-1; D perhaps matches TRBD1 (5 bases). CDR1 is MRHNA and CDR2 is SNTAGT in the germline V gene. This CDR3 spans 15 amino acids. The ends were cut back, 7 bases at V and 0 bases at J, with 15 bases in the middle. The DNA for the CDR3 is TGTGCCAGCACCCCCGGGGGGGGTATGAACACTGAAGCTTTCTTT. As protein: CASTPGGGMNTEAFF.

The chain joins TRBV20-1 to TRBJ2-3, with D perhaps TRBD2 (6 bases). Between the trimmed V and J ends, which lost 0 bases and 3 bases, there was a span of 13 bases. The CDR3 is made up of 15 amino acids. Germline V gene sequence: CDR1 DFQATT, CDR2 SNEGSKA (reference sequence). The CDR3 DNA is TGCAGTGCTAGAGAAATGGTAGGGAGGACAGATACGCAGTATTTT. It codes for CSAREMVGRTDTQYF.

This clonotype was found many times. The CDR3 DNA sequence: TGTGCCAGCAGCTTTTCCGACGTGGTCTATGGCTACACCTTC. As protein: CASSFSDVVYGYTF. The chain is built from TRBV7-8 and TRBJ1-2; D ambiguous. The germline V gene encodes CDR1 SGHVS and CDR2 FQNEAQ. This CDR3 contains 14 residues. V lost 3 bases and J 4 bases, leaving 12 bases between the germline ends.

The V gene is TRBV28, the J gene TRBJ1-1; D is ambiguous. The V end was cut by 1 base, the J end by 12 bases, with 12 bases between. The CDR3 runs 12 residues. CDR1 is MDHEN and CDR2 is SYDVKM in the germline V gene. In nucleotides, the CDR3 is TGTGCCAGCAGTTTATTGCGGCGGGAAACTTTCTTT. It translates to CASSLLRRETFF.

This clonotype has ten or more counts. The chain couples TRBV6-5 to TRBJ1-2, with TRBD1 identical over 8 bases. V gave up 4 bases and J gave up 6 bases; unmatched junction bases: 10. CDR3 length: 15 residues. From germline, CDR1 is MNHEY and CDR2 SVGAGI. CDR3 sequence reads: CASSFPGQGGDGYTF. The DNA for the CDR3 is TGTGCCAGCAGTTTTCCCGGACAGGGAGGAGATGGCTACACCTTC.

This clonotype was observed many times. This chain links TRBV11-2 with TRBJ2-4; D remains unclear. CDR3 length equals 14 residues. Trimming cost V 0 bases and J 6 bases, with 9 bases left between them. Germline CDR1 SGHAT, CDR2 FQNNGV. Here the CDR3 DNA reads TGTGCCAGCAGCTTAGATCGGTCACGAAACATTCAGTACTTC. Its protein is CASSLDRSRNIQYF.

Remarks on this clonotype: A much larger clone differs from this one at a single base, so this may be a read error. The chain employs TRBV2 and TRBJ2-7; D is uncertain. Trimming shortened V by 6 bases and J by 3 bases, and 9 bases separated the two germline ends. CDR3 length equals 12 residues. The germline V gene encodes CDR1 SNHLY and CDR2 FYNNEI. CDR3 region: CASRGSYYEQYF. CDR3 DNA sequence: TGTGCCAGCAGAGGGTCTTACTACGAGCAGTACTTC.

This clonotype was detected only a few times. One end of the junction fails to match germline, which may point to a read error. The genes are TRBV7-9 and TRBJ2-5, with 12 nucleotides matching TRBD2. Germline CDR1 SEHNR, CDR2 FQNEAQ (reference sequence). The CDR3 consists of 15 residues. CDR3 region: CASSLAGGPPETQYF. Written as DNA, the CDR3 is TGTGCCAGCAGCCTAGCGGGAGGGCCGCCGGAGACCCAGTACTTC.

This clonotype was seen ten or more times. The gene calls are TRBV27 and TRBJ2-7, with D tentatively TRBD1 (6 bases). CDR1 and CDR2 from the germline V gene are MNHEY and SMNVEV (reference sequence). V lost 8 bases to trimming and J lost 3 bases, with 17 bases between them. The CDR3 is 14 amino acids. CDR3 sequence reads: CASSGQYNLYEQYF. CDR3 DNA sequence: TGTGCCAGCTCAGGACAGTACAACCTCTACGAGCAGTACTTC.

This clonotype has at least ten counts. The genes are TRBV28 and TRBJ2-7, with 8 bases lining up with TRBD2. CDR3 size: 13 residues. Germline CDR1 and CDR2: MDHEN and SYDVKM. V trimming: 7 bases; J trimming: 6 bases; junction bases outside the gene matches: 8. CDR3 sequence (DNA): TGTGCCAGCACCGAGCGGGGGAGACTCGAGCAGTACTTC. Translation gives CASTERGRLEQYF.

This clonotype was observed a handful of times. The gene calls are TRBV20-1 and TRBJ2-7, with D possibly TRBD2 on 6 matching bases. Trimming left V 3 bases short and J 0 bases short, with 9 bases between. The CDR3 is 13 amino acids. Germline assignment: CDR1 DFQATT and CDR2 SNEGSKA (reference sequence). Written as DNA, the CDR3 is TGCAGTGCTAGCTTGCGGGACTCCTACGAGCAGTACTTC. This sequence encodes CSASLRDSYEQYF.